These T cell receptor beta chains were read from a single sample in a study of CD8 T cells in ankylosing spondylitis. TCRdb ran MiXCR on the 5' RACE reads and lists one entry per CDR3 protein. The data show under 450,000 distinct CDR3 sequences, 20% seen once. The sample comprised blood, either unsorted or a sorted T cell fraction (not recorded which). These receptors originate from a male donor with ankylosing spondylitis or in good health (not recorded which). The conserved cysteine and the conserved F or W are not part of the CDR3 here. Each record gives: J gene, V gene, CDR3 protein.

J gene: TRBJ2-7
V gene: TRBV20-1
CDR3 protein: SASAPLTSFHEQY

J gene: TRBJ2-5
V gene: TRBV25-1
CDR3 protein: ASSGSETQY

J gene: TRBJ2-4
V gene: TRBV9
CDR3 protein: ASSEGQIAKNIQY

J gene: TRBJ2-2
V gene: TRBV10-3
CDR3 protein: AIMGREAPLSGELF

J gene: TRBJ2-3
V gene: TRBV4-2
CDR3 protein: ASSRPPTSYWDRTDTQY

J gene: TRBJ2-5
V gene: TRBV25-1
CDR3 protein: ASSGGPETQY

J gene: TRBJ1-1
V gene: TRBV29-1
CDR3 protein: SGRMNTEAF

J gene: TRBJ2-5
V gene: TRBV10-3
CDR3 protein: AISESASAQETQY

J gene: TRBJ1-1
V gene: TRBV7-9
CDR3 protein: ASSLAPSAAF

J gene: TRBJ2-2
V gene: TRBV9
CDR3 protein: ASSGQVGELF

J gene: TRBJ1-2
V gene: TRBV12-3/TRBV12-4
CDR3 protein: ASSSFEGGGYGYT

J gene: TRBJ2-3
V gene: TRBV6-5
CDR3 protein: ASSYSAGGTDTQY

J gene: TRBJ2-7
V gene: TRBV4-1
CDR3 protein: ASSHDLTYSYEQY

J gene: TRBJ1-1
V gene: TRBV9
CDR3 protein: ASSDRDTEAF

J gene: TRBJ2-5
V gene: TRBV7-9
CDR3 protein: ASSFVDNQETQY

J gene: TRBJ2-7
V gene: TRBV11-2
CDR3 protein: ASSSVIGQGYEQY

J gene: TRBJ2-7
V gene: TRBV15
CDR3 protein: ATSPGSIYEQY

J gene: TRBJ2-7
V gene: TRBV12-3/TRBV12-4
CDR3 protein: ASRYDRGWNYEQY

J gene: TRBJ1-1
V gene: TRBV4-1
CDR3 protein: ASSQITTGATEAF

J gene: TRBJ1-4
V gene: TRBV7-9
CDR3 protein: ASSNWTAYNEKLF